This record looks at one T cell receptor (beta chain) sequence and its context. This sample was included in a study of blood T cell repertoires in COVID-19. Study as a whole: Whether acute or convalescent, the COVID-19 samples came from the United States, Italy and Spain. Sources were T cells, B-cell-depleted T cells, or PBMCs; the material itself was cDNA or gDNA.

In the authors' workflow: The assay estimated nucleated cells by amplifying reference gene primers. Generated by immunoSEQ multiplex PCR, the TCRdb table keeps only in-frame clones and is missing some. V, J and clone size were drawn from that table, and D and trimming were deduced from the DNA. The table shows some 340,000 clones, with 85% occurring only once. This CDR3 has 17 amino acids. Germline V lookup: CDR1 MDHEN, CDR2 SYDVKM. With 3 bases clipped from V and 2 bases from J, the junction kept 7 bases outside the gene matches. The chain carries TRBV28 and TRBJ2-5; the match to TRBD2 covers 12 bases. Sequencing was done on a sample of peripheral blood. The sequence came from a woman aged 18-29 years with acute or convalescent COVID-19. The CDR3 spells CASSFPQGLAGQETQYF. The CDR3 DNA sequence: TGTGCCAGCAGTTTTCCCCAAGGACTAGCGGGACAAGAGACCCAGTACTTC.